Below, 28 T cell receptor beta chains from the same sample are listed, as sequenced in a study of cytomegalovirus exposure and HLA in healthy donors. Primers: 60 Vbeta forward and 13 Jbeta reverse. Data came from immunoSEQ multiplex PCR; TCRdb stores just in-frame clones and leaves some out. The sample lists 140,000 to 150,000 clones; roughly 72% were seen once. The specimen was PBMCs. Every receptor here comes from a middle-aged man in good health and CMV-seronegative.

The V and J genes are TRBV11-2 and TRBJ2-7, with D perhaps TRBD1 (6 bases). Trimming took 5 bases from V and 2 from J, leaving 16 bases between them. The CDR3 sequence is 15 residues long. In germline, CDR1 is SGHAT, CDR2 FQNNGV. CDR3 nucleotides: TGTGCCAGCAGCCTTACCGGGACACTGACCTACGAGCAGTACTTC. The encoded protein is CASSLTGTLTYEQYF.

This clone was counted a few times. The CDR3 sequence: CASSSYRGTNEKLFF. In DNA form, the CDR3 reads TGTGCCAGCAGTTCCTACAGGGGCACTAATGAAAAACTGTTTTTT. The chain recombines TRBV27 with TRBJ1-4; TRBD1 agrees at 7 bases. Germline V gives CDR1 MNHEY, CDR2 SMNVEV (reference sequence). The ends lost 4 bases at V and 2 bases at J; junction bases unmatched: 4. This CDR3 contains 15 residues.

CDR3 amino acids: CASSQDLGSNTGELFF. In DNA, the CDR3 is TGCGCCAGCAGCCAAGATTTGGGCAGCAACACCGGGGAGCTGTTTTTT. The chain joins TRBV4-3 to TRBJ2-2, with unresolved D. CDR1 and CDR2 (germline): LGHNA, YSLEER. Trimming took 0 bases from V and 2 from J, leaving 10 bases between them. This CDR3 comprises 16 residues.

V is TRBV5-6 and J is TRBJ2-7; possibly TRBD2 for D (5 bases). In germline, CDR1 is SGHDT, CDR2 YYEEEE. The CDR3 runs to 14 residues. Trimming stripped 6 bases from V and 0 bases from J, with 13 bases between. The DNA of the CDR3 is TGTGCCAGCATCGACGGACGGGGCTCCTACGAGCAGTACTTC. Residues: CASIDGRGSYEQYF.

The J gene is TRBJ2-7, the V gene TRBV7-8, with 7 bases matching TRBD2. V dropped 5 bases and J dropped 4; count of bases not matched to a gene: 11. Germline CDR1 and CDR2: SGHVS and FQNEAQ. The CDR3 extends over 15 amino acids. This chain's CDR3 is CASSRAGREYYEQYF. CDR3 DNA: TGTGCCAGCAGCCGAGCGGGGCGGGAGTATTACGAGCAGTACTTC.

V is TRBV6-5 and J is TRBJ2-1, with D perhaps matching TRBD1 (5 bases). The CDR3 spans 13 residues. Germline CDR1 reads MNHEY; CDR2 reads SVGAGI. V was clipped by 5 bases and J by 4 bases, with 9 bases between them. In DNA form, the CDR3 reads TGTGCCAGCAGTGCCTCAGGGTACAATGAGCAGTTCTTC. It encodes CASSASGYNEQFF.

The V call is TRBV14, the J call TRBJ2-3; 12 bases agree with TRBD2. CDR1 and CDR2 from the germline V gene are SGHDN and FVKESK. The CDR3 loop spans 20 amino acids. With V trimmed by 1 base and J by 2 bases, 13 bases remained unmatched. For the CDR3, the DNA is TGTGCCAGCAGCCAAGTTAGACGACTAGCGGGGGCGGGGAACACAGATACGCAGTATTTT. The encoded protein is CASSQVRRLAGAGNTDTQYF.

The chain is built from TRBV28 and TRBJ2-5, with 10 bases matching TRBD1. The germline CDR1 and CDR2 sequences are MDHEN and SYDVKM. The CDR3 runs to 13 residues. Trimming cost V 10 bases and J 4 bases; bases outside gene matches: 6. The CDR3: CATLDRGPETQYF. The CDR3, as DNA: TGTGCCACCCTAGACAGGGGGCCAGAGACCCAGTACTTC.

This chain links TRBV7-9 with TRBJ1-4, with TRBD1 as a possible D gene (6 bases). The CDR3 loop spans 15 amino acids. The germline V and J ends were trimmed by 0 bases and 10 bases, with 15 bases remaining between them. The germline V gene encodes CDR1 SEHNR and CDR2 FQNEAQ (reference sequence). The CDR3 here is CASSLAADSDRKLFF. The CDR3 region has the DNA TGTGCCAGCAGCTTAGCCGCGGATTCGGACAGAAAACTGTTTTTT. Full variable domain (remainder filled in from reference TRBV7-9 and TRBJ1-4): DTGVSQNPRHKITKRGQNVTFRCDPISEHNRLYWYRQTLGQGPEFLTYFQNEAQLEKSRLLSDRFSAERPKGSFSTLEIQRTEQGDSAMYLCASSLAADSDRKLFFGSGTQLSVL.

The V call is TRBV19, the J call TRBJ2-6; D possibly corresponds to TRBD1 (6 bases). This CDR3 comprises 15 residues. The V end was cut by 4 bases, the J end by 2 bases, with 9 bases between. Germline V lookup: CDR1 LNHDA, CDR2 SQIVND (reference sequence). The CDR3 loop reads CASSNEGAGANVLTF. CDR3 DNA: TGTGCCAGTAGTAACGAGGGGGCTGGGGCCAACGTCCTGACTTTC.

The count of this clone is one. The gene calls are TRBV27 and TRBJ2-7; 8 nucleotides agree with TRBD1. The V gene's germline CDR1 is MNHEY and CDR2 SMNVEV (reference sequence). The CDR3 covers 14 residues. The ends lost 3 bases at V and 5 bases at J; junction bases unmatched: 6. CDR3 amino acids: CASSFGTGIHEQYF. CDR3 nucleotide sequence: TGTGCCAGCAGTTTTGGGACAGGAATCCACGAGCAGTACTTC.

The chain links TRBV14 to TRBJ1-1; D uncertain. This CDR3 has 13 residues. V shed 1 base and J shed 7 bases, with 10 bases lying between them. Germline V gene sequence: CDR1 SGHDN, CDR2 FVKESK. The CDR3 DNA is TGTGCCAGCAGCCAAGTTATGGCAGGTGAAGCTTTCTTT. This sequence encodes CASSQVMAGEAFF.

The rearrangement joins TRBV19 to TRBJ2-1, with 7 bases lining up with TRBD2. CDR1 and CDR2 from the germline V gene are LNHDA and SQIVND (reference sequence). The V and J ends lost 6 bases and 5 bases, in that order; junction bases with no gene match: 10. This CDR3 has 15 amino acids. CDR3: CASSNEREGHNEQFF. DNA for the CDR3: TGTGCCAGTAGCAACGAGAGGGAGGGCCACAATGAGCAGTTCTTC.

The chain has TRBV7-9 and TRBJ2-7; 8 bases are a match to TRBD1. From germline, CDR1 is SEHNR and CDR2 FQNEAQ (reference sequence). Germline trimming cut 4 bases from V and 3 bases from J; bases unmatched to any gene: 5. CDR3 length: 14 residues. In nucleotides, the CDR3 is TGTGCCAGCAGCTCGGACAGGGAATTCTACGAGCAGTACTTC. Translating gives CASSSDREFYEQYF.

This clone was seen a few times. The chain joins TRBV11-2 to TRBJ2-2; 11 nucleotides align to TRBD1. Looked up from germline, CDR1 is SGHAT and CDR2 is FQNNGV. With 5 bases clipped from V and 0 bases from J, the junction kept 8 bases outside the gene matches. The CDR3 is made up of 18 amino acids. In nucleotides, the CDR3 is TGTGCCAGCAGCACTCCGGGACAGGGGGTTACGAACACCGGGGAGCTGTTTTTT. Protein: CASSTPGQGVTNTGELFF.

This clone was recorded once. V is TRBV19 and J is TRBJ2-7; D call uncertain. The V end was cut by 6 bases, the J end by 1 base, with 10 bases between. Germline CDR1 reads LNHDA; CDR2 reads SQIVND (reference sequence). CDR3 length: 13 amino acids. CDR3: CASSTGSSYEQYF. The CDR3 bases are TGTGCCAGTAGCACCGGGTCGTCCTACGAGCAGTACTTC.

The V gene is TRBV4-1, the J gene TRBJ2-5; D is possibly TRBD2 (5 bases). This CDR3 is built from 16 residues. CDR1 MGHRA and CDR2 YSYEKL come from the germline V gene. Trimming took off 0 bases at V and 5 bases at J, with 16 bases between the two ends. CDR3 loop: CASSQDGDGLLETQYF. The CDR3 bases are TGCGCCAGCAGCCAAGATGGGGATGGACTTTTGGAGACCCAGTACTTC.

The gene calls are TRBV11-2 and TRBJ2-2; 9 bases fit TRBD1. CDR1 and CDR2 (germline): SGHAT, FQNNGV. V shed 4 bases and J 7 bases; nucleotides not matched to a gene: 7. This CDR3 has 15 residues. The CDR3 sequence: CASSWSGQGIGELFF. The CDR3 nucleotides read TGTGCCAGCAGCTGGTCGGGACAGGGTATCGGGGAGCTGTTTTTT.

The chain couples TRBV4-3 to TRBJ2-6; TRBD1 aligns across 9 bases. The CDR3 covers 19 residues. CDR1 and CDR2 (germline): LGHNA, YSLEER. V lost 0 bases to trimming and J lost 2 bases; unmatched junction nucleotides: 8. CDR3 sequence reads: CASSQDLLDRGAGANVLTF. In DNA form, the CDR3 reads TGCGCCAGCAGCCAAGATCTTTTGGACAGGGGTGCTGGGGCCAACGTCCTGACTTTC.

The chain recombines TRBV9 with TRBJ2-4; D may be TRBD1 (5 bases). The germline V gene has CDR1 SGDLS and CDR2 YYNGEE. Trimming pared 0 bases from V and 5 bases from J, leaving 6 bases between. The CDR3 runs to 13 residues. CDR3 nucleotides: TGTGCCAGCAGCGTAGGGGGCCAAAACATTCAGTACTTC. Translating gives CASSVGGQNIQYF.

This clone was seen only a few times. The gene calls are TRBV4-1 and TRBJ2-3; TRBD2 aligns across 9 bases. Germline CDR1 MGHRA, CDR2 YSYEKL. With V trimmed by 4 bases and J by 3 bases, 8 bases remained unmatched. The length of the CDR3 is 16 residues. In DNA form, the CDR3 reads TGCGCCAGCAGCCCGTTAGCGGGGGTGGGGACAGATACGCAGTATTTT. It yields the protein CASSPLAGVGTDTQYF.

The chain has TRBV10-2 and TRBJ1-2, with D possibly TRBD1 on 6 matching bases. Trimming shortened V by 2 bases and J by 11 bases, and 18 bases separated the two germline ends. From germline, CDR1 is WSHSY and CDR2 SAAADI. This CDR3 spans 14 amino acids. The chain's CDR3 is CASSEARGQPGYTF. The CDR3 DNA follows: TGCGCCAGCAGTGAGGCTCGCGGACAGCCAGGGTACACCTTC.

The gene calls are TRBV13 and TRBJ2-1; 11 bases align to TRBD2. The CDR3 is made up of 16 amino acids. The V gene end was trimmed by 0 bases and the J gene end by 6 bases; junction bases not matched to a gene: 4. CDR1 PRHDT and CDR2 FYEKMQ come from the germline V gene (reference sequence). The CDR3 bases are TGTGCCAGCAGCTTAGGGGCTAGCGGGAGGTCCAATGAGCAGTTCTTC. This gives the protein CASSLGASGRSNEQFF.

The rearrangement uses TRBV10-3 and TRBJ1-2, with 9 bases identical to TRBD1. V gave up 9 bases and J gave up 7 bases; unmatched junction bases: 9. This CDR3 is built from 13 residues. Looked up from germline, CDR1 is ENHRY and CDR2 is SYGVKD. CDR3 in amino acids: CAMGGTGKLGYTF. The CDR3 bases are TGTGCCATGGGGGGGACAGGGAAGCTTGGCTACACCTTC.

The rearrangement links TRBV27 to TRBJ2-7; 8 bases are a match to TRBD1. The CDR3 spans 13 residues. The germline V gene has CDR1 MNHEY and CDR2 SMNVEV (reference sequence). Trimming took 6 bases from V and 2 from J; bases not matched to a gene: 3. The CDR3 spells CASSRQGTYEQYF. The CDR3 DNA is TGTGCCAGCAGCCGACAGGGGACCTACGAGCAGTACTTC.

V gene TRBV11-2 combines with J gene TRBJ1-4; D possibly corresponds to TRBD1 (6 bases). V lost 4 bases, J lost 5 bases, and 8 bases lay in between. The CDR3 is 13 amino acids. CDR1 SGHAT and CDR2 FQNNGV come from the germline V gene. CDR3 sequence: CASSSGQNEKLFF. In DNA form, the CDR3 reads TGTGCCAGCAGCTCTGGACAGAATGAAAAACTGTTTTTT.

This chain links TRBV6-5 with TRBJ1-1, with D unresolved. Germline V gene sequence: CDR1 MNHEY, CDR2 SVGAGI. Trimming shortened V by 8 bases and J by 2 bases, and 18 bases separated the two germline ends. This CDR3 is 15 amino acids long. The CDR3 loop is CASSKWGGINTEAFF. As DNA, the CDR3 is TGTGCCAGCTCAAAATGGGGAGGGATAAACACTGAAGCTTTCTTT.

The chain has TRBV30 and TRBJ2-7; D perhaps matches TRBD2 (5 bases). This CDR3 is 12 amino acids long. CDR1 and CDR2 (germline): GTSNPN, SVGIG (reference sequence). The germline V and J ends were trimmed by 4 bases and 1 base, with 8 bases remaining between them. CDR3 region: CAWTPGSYEQYF. CDR3 in DNA: TGTGCCTGGACCCCGGGGTCCTACGAGCAGTACTTC.